What follows are 23 T cell receptor beta chains derived from one specimen sequenced in a study of identifying expanded T cells in peripheral blood. Profiling relied on immunoSEQ multiplex PCR, and the TCRdb table lists in-frame clones only, not all of them. The sample comprises 90,000 or so clones, more than 75% of which are singletons, and roughly 5.9% rests with the top ten. The sequenced material came from blood. The receptors come from a person aged 18 to 75 in good health.

The gene calls are TRBV25-1 and TRBJ2-7, with D possibly called TRBD1 or TRBD2 (6 bases each). CDR3 length: 13 residues. Deletions cut 6 bases from V and 1 base from J, with 10 bases between. Germline lookup yields CDR1 MGHDK and CDR2 SYGVNS. The CDR3 sequence is CASRGGGSYEQYF. For the CDR3, the DNA is TGTGCCAGCAGAGGAGGGGGATCCTACGAGCAGTACTTC.

This chain uses TRBV30 with TRBJ1-2; possibly TRBD1 for D (5 bases). CDR3 length equals 15 residues. Germline V gives CDR1 GTSNPN, CDR2 SVGIG (reference sequence). V lost 6 bases to trimming and J lost 4 bases, with 21 bases between them. This chain's CDR3 is CACLSIRFGGYGYTF. CDR3 bases: TGTGCCTGCCTCTCCATTCGATTCGGGGGCTATGGCTACACCTTC.

This chain joins TRBV6-5 and TRBJ1-2; D remains unclear. The V end was cut by 6 bases, the J end by 4 bases, with 15 bases between. From germline, CDR1 is MNHEY and CDR2 SVGAGI. The CDR3 has 14 amino acids. CDR3 nucleotide sequence: TGTGCCAGCAGAAACCAAGTCCTATTCTATGGCTACACCTTC. Encoded protein: CASRNQVLFYGYTF.

V gene TRBV4-1 combines with J gene TRBJ2-7, with a possible D match to TRBD2 (5 bases). The germline V gene has CDR1 MGHRA and CDR2 YSYEKL. Trimming took 2 bases from V and 5 from J, leaving 10 bases between them. CDR3 length equals 13 residues. Written as DNA, the CDR3 is TGCGCCAGCAGCCAAACGCCGGGGAACGAGCAGTACTTC. Protein: CASSQTPGNEQYF.

The sample holds one count of this clone. The V and J genes are TRBV7-2 and TRBJ1-2, with D unresolved. CDR3 length: 14 residues. Germline V gene lookup returns CDR1 SGHTA and CDR2 FQGNSA. With 1 base removed from V and 7 bases from J, the gap between germline ends came to 13 bases. CDR3 sequence (DNA): TGTGCCAGCAGCTTAGGGGCGGAGGGCAGTGGCTACACCTTC. Translated, it gives CASSLGAEGSGYTF.

This clone was seen just once. J is TRBJ1-5 and V is TRBV4-1; D uncertain. Trimming left V 4 bases short and J 2 bases short, with 12 bases between. The germline gives CDR1 MGHRA, CDR2 YSYEKL. The length of the CDR3 is 15 residues. The CDR3 DNA reads TGCGCCAGCAGCCCCCTCGACACAGGCAATCAGCCCCAGCATTTT. Amino acid sequence: CASSPLDTGNQPQHF.

The CDR3: CASSPRSGGSGELFF. The CDR3 region has the DNA TGTGCCAGCAGTCCTAGGAGCGGGGGGTCAGGGGAGCTGTTTTTT. The chain has TRBV11-3 and TRBJ2-2; 9 bases map to TRBD2. With V trimmed by 6 bases and J by 8 bases, 10 bases remained unmatched. Germline CDR1 reads SGHNT; CDR2 reads YENEEA. The length of the CDR3 is 15 residues.

In this sample, this clone turned up a few times. The chain has TRBV7-8 and TRBJ1-6; D call uncertain. This CDR3 has 16 amino acids. Trimming took off 3 bases at V and 0 bases at J, with 9 bases between the two ends. The germline CDR1 and CDR2 sequences are SGHVS and FQNEAQ. CDR3 in amino acids: CASSFARDSYNSPLHF. The DNA of the CDR3 is TGTGCCAGCAGCTTCGCTAGGGACTCCTATAATTCACCCCTCCACTTT.

V gene TRBV7-3 combines with J gene TRBJ1-1; D is undetermined. Per germline, CDR1 SGHTA and CDR2 FQGTGA. There are 15 residues in the CDR3. V was cut by 5 bases and J by 1 base, with 14 bases left in between. CDR3 nucleotides: TGTGCCAGCAGCCTGGGCGGGGAGGGGAACACTGAAGCTTTCTTT. Amino acids: CASSLGGEGNTEAFF.

This clone was counted only a few times. V gene TRBV5-1 combines with J gene TRBJ1-5; D perhaps matches TRBD1 (6 bases). The V gene's germline CDR1 is SGHRS and CDR2 YFSETQ. V shed 2 bases and J shed 5 bases, with 14 bases lying between them. The CDR3 extends over 15 amino acids. The CDR3 sequence is CASSFTGSSDQPQHF. In nucleotides, the CDR3 is TGCGCCAGCAGCTTTACAGGGTCGAGTGATCAGCCCCAGCATTTT.

The V call is TRBV2, the J call TRBJ2-7; D gene unclear. The V gene's germline CDR1 is SNHLY and CDR2 FYNNEI. V was shortened by 0 bases and J by 6 bases, with 12 bases between the two germline ends. There are 14 residues in the CDR3. The CDR3 region is CASSEALDALEQYF. The CDR3 DNA reads as TGTGCCAGCAGTGAAGCCTTAGACGCTCTCGAGCAGTACTTC.

V and J are TRBV10-1 and TRBJ1-1; 8 bases align to TRBD1. The CDR3 is 13 amino acids. Unmatched junction bases numbered 6, after V lost 5 bases and J lost 7 bases. Germline V CDR1 and CDR2: WNHNN, SYGVQD (reference sequence). The CDR3 reads CASSKGQGGEAFF. The CDR3 DNA reads TGCGCCAGCAGTAAAGGACAGGGAGGTGAAGCTTTCTTT.

The chain has TRBV6-5 and TRBJ2-7; D unclear. V was shortened by 5 bases and J by 4 bases, with 6 bases between the two germline ends. The germline gives CDR1 MNHEY, CDR2 SVGAGI. CDR3 length: 11 amino acids. The CDR3 DNA follows: TGTGCCAGCAGTCCTTTATACGAGCAGTACTTC. It yields the protein CASSPLYEQYF.

The rearrangement uses TRBV18 and TRBJ1-5, with no clear D. Germline CDR1 reads KGHSH; CDR2 reads LQKENI. This CDR3 contains 13 residues. V dropped 1 base and J dropped 4 bases, with 5 bases sitting between them. This CDR3 reads CASSPQGNQPQHF. CDR3 coding DNA: TGTGCCAGCTCACCACAAGGGAATCAGCCCCAGCATTTT.

The genes are TRBV25-1 and TRBJ1-4; TRBD1 aligns across 8 bases. V shed 2 bases, J shed 7 bases, and the junction held 6 bases outside the gene matches. Germline V gene lookup returns CDR1 MGHDK and CDR2 SYGVNS. The CDR3 extends over 15 amino acids. The CDR3 loop reads CASSEIDRGLEKLFF. The CDR3 DNA sequence: TGTGCCAGCAGTGAAATCGACAGGGGTCTTGAAAAACTGTTTTTT.

J is TRBJ1-4 and V is TRBV27; 7 nucleotides align to TRBD1. The junction had 11 bases not matched to a gene; V was cut back by 6 bases and J by 10 bases. This CDR3 region has 14 residues. Germline lookup yields CDR1 MNHEY and CDR2 SMNVEV (reference sequence). The chain's CDR3 is CASSETRTGGKLFF. CDR3 in DNA: TGTGCCAGCAGCGAAACAAGGACAGGTGGAAAACTGTTTTTT.

The chain joins TRBV4-3 to TRBJ1-2, with D unresolved. Germline CDR1 LGHNA, CDR2 YSLEER. Trimming pared 0 bases from V and 3 bases from J, leaving 20 bases between. The CDR3 extends over 18 amino acids. CDR3 region: CASSQERLGGPYDYGYTF. DNA for the CDR3: TGCGCCAGCAGCCAAGAACGATTGGGAGGGCCCTACGACTATGGCTACACCTTC.

This clone was seen only once. The rearrangement joins TRBV7-9 to TRBJ1-1; no clear D gene. Germline CDR1 is SEHNR and CDR2 is FQNEAQ (reference sequence). Trimming removed 1 base at V and 1 base at J, with 7 bases between. CDR3 length equals 14 residues. CDR3 bases: TGTGCCAGCAGCTTAGAGTTAGGGAACACTGAAGCTTTCTTT. Translated: CASSLELGNTEAFF.

The gene calls are TRBV19 and TRBJ2-3; D might be TRBD1 (6 bases). The CDR3 runs to 15 residues. The germline gives CDR1 LNHDA, CDR2 SQIVND (reference sequence). Trimming removed 7 bases from V and 0 bases from J, with 14 bases in between. CDR3 bases: TGTGCCAGTAACCCAGACAGGCTAAGCACAGATACGCAGTATTTT. Its translation: CASNPDRLSTDTQYF.

The genes are TRBV7-9 and TRBJ1-2, with a tentative D call TRBD1 (5 bases). The length of the CDR3 is 13 residues. CDR1 is SEHNR and CDR2 is FQNEAQ in the germline V gene (reference sequence). V lost 8 bases, J lost 5 bases, and 15 bases lay in between. CDR3 coding DNA: TGTGCCAGCTGCCGGGACGCTAGATATGGCTACACCTTC. As protein: CASCRDARYGYTF.

This sequence joins TRBV6-5 and TRBJ2-7; D is uncertain. V lost 5 bases and J 3 bases, leaving 17 bases between the germline ends. In germline, CDR1 is MNHEY, CDR2 SVGAGI. The CDR3 runs to 15 residues. Written as DNA, the CDR3 is TGTGCCAGCAGTCCTATCTTCAGGAAAGGCTACGAGCAGTACTTC. Translation: CASSPIFRKGYEQYF.

This clone has only one observation. This chain connects TRBV7-9 to TRBJ2-2; TRBD1 or TRBD2 may be the D gene (5 bases each). This CDR3 is 16 amino acids long. Per the germline V gene, CDR1 is SEHNR and CDR2 is FQNEAQ (reference sequence). Trimming cost V 3 bases and J 2 bases, with 13 bases left between them. The CDR3 is CASSLRGQGNTGELFF. In nucleotides, the CDR3 is TGTGCCAGCAGCTTGAGGGGTCAGGGTAACACCGGGGAGCTGTTTTTT.

This chain uses TRBV19 with TRBJ1-1; 7 nucleotides agree with TRBD1. Germline V lookup: CDR1 LNHDA, CDR2 SQIVND (reference sequence). The CDR3 covers 12 residues. J lost 10 bases, V lost 5 bases, and 7 bases had no gene match. The chain's CDR3 is CASSYTGDRAFF. The CDR3 DNA reads as TGTGCCAGTAGTTACACAGGGGATAGAGCTTTCTTT.